This entry features one TCR beta chain sequence. The antigen is not known. TCRdb processed the reads anew with MiXCR; each CDR3 protein has one entry. In the table there are under 130,000 distinct CDR3 sequences, under 55% of which are singletons. V gave up 5 bases and J gave up 6 bases; unmatched junction bases: 4. This CDR3 is 13 amino acids long. This sample stems from a study of T cell repertoires in cytomegalovirus infection. Study background: Recently identified HLA-C-restricted CMV epitopes and well-studied HLA-B-restricted CMV epitopes were used by the study. It can be stated that public TCR beta signatures indicated CMV infection as well as a matching HLA type. General study results and limits: The study found HLA-C-restricted CMV-specific TCR beta clonotypes dominating the ex vivo response. Of the TCR beta families, the public ones yielded a cumulative frequency that identified carriers of CMV plus the relevant HLA.

This chain links TRBV12-3 or TRBV12-4 with TRBJ1-3; 7 bases are shared with TRBD1. The clonotype was recovered from a human donor in good health (CMV status not recorded). Some clones in this sample may be carry-over from other donors' samples. This material consisted of CD8+ T cells from cultured PBMCs, taken from culture after CMV antigen stimulation. The CDR3 region has the DNA TGTGCCAGCAGTCCTGGGACAGCAAACACCATATATTTT. It translates to CASSPGTANTIYF.